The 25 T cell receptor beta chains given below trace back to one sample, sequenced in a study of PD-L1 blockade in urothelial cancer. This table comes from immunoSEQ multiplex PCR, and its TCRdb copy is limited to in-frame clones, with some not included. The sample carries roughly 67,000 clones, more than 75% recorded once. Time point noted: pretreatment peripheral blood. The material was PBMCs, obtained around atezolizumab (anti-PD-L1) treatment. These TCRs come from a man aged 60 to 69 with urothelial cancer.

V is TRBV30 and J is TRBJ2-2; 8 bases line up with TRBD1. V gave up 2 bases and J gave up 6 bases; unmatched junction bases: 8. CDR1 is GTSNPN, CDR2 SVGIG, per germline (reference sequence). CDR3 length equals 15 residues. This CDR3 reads CAWSRQDREAGELFF. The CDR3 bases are TGTGCCTGGAGTCGCCAGGACAGGGAGGCCGGGGAGCTGTTTTTT. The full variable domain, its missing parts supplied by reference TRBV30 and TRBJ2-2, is SQTIHQWPATLVQPVGSPLSLECTVEGTSNPNLYWYRQAAGRGLQLLFYSVGIGQISSEVPQNLSASRPQDRQFILSSKKLLLSDSGFYLCAWSRQDREAGELFFGEGSRLTVL.

The CDR3 reads CASRYDRVSEAFF. Here the CDR3 DNA reads TGTGCCAGCAGATATGACAGGGTCTCTGAAGCTTTCTTT. This chain links TRBV7-2 with TRBJ1-1, with TRBD1 matching over 7 bases. The germline CDR1 and CDR2 sequences are SGHTA and FQGNSA. After removal of 6 bases from V and 6 bases from J, the junction contained 7 bases not matched to a gene. This CDR3 contains 13 residues.

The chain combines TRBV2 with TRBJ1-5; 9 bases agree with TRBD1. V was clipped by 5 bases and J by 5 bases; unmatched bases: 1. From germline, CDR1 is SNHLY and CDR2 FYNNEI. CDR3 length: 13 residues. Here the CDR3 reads CASSTGGDQPQHF. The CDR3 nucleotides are TGTGCCAGCAGTACAGGGGGCGATCAGCCCCAGCATTTT. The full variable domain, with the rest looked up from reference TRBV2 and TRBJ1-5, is EPEVTQTPSHQVTQMGQEVILRCVPISNHLYFYWYRQILGQKVEFLVSFYNNEISEKSEIFDDQFSVERPDGSNFTLKIRSTKLEDSAMYFCASSTGGDQPQHFGDGTRLSIL.

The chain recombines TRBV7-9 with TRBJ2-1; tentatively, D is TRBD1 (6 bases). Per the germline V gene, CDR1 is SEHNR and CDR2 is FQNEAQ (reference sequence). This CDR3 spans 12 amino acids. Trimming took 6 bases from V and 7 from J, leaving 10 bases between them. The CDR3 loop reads CASSPGTNEQFF. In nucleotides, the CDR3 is TGTGCCAGCAGTCCCGGGACAAATGAGCAGTTCTTC.

The CDR3 loop is CASSIQETYEQYF. The CDR3 DNA is TGTGCCAGCTCGATACAGGAGACCTACGAGCAGTACTTC. The chain links TRBV18 to TRBJ2-7, with D perhaps TRBD1 (5 bases). The CDR3 extends over 13 amino acids. Trimming cost V 6 bases and J 2 bases, with 11 bases left between them. Germline V gene sequence: CDR1 KGHSH, CDR2 LQKENI.

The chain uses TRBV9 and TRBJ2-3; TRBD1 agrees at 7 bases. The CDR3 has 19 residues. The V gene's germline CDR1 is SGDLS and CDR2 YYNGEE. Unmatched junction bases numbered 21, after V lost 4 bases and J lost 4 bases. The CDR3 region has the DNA TGTGCCAGCAGCCTTAGAGGGGGCTCTGCCAGGTACAGCTCAGATACGCAGTATTTT. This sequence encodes CASSLRGGSARYSSDTQYF.

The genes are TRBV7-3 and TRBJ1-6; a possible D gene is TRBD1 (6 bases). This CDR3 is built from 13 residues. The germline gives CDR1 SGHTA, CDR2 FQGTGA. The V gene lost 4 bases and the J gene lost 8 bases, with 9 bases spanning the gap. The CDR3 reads CASSSHRDSPLHF. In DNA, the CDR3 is TGTGCCAGCAGCTCCCACAGGGATTCACCCCTCCACTTT.

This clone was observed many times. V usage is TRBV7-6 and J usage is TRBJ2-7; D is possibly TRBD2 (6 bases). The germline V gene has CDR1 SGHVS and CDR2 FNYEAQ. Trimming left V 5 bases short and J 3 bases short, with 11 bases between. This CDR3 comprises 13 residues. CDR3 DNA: TGTGCCAGCAGCCCGACGGGGGTCTACGAGCAGTACTTC. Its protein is CASSPTGVYEQYF.

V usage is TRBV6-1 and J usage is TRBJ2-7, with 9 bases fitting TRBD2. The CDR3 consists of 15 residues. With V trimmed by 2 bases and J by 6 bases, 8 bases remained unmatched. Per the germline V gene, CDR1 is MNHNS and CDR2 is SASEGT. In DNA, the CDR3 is TGTGCCAGCAGTGAAAGCGGGGGGTTACTCGGCGAGCAGTACTTC. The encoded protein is CASSESGGLLGEQYF.

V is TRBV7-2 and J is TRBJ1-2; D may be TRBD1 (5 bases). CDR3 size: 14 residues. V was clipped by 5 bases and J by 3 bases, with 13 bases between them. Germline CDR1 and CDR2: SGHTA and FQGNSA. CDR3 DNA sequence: TGTGCCAGCAGCCCGGGGGGGGGTGACTATGGCTACACCTTC. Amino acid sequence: CASSPGGGDYGYTF.

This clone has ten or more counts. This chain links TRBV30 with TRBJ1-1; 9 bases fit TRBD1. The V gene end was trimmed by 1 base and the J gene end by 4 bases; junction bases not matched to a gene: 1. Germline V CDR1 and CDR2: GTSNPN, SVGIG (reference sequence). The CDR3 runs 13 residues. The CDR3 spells CAWSGQGVTEAFF. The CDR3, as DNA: TGTGCCTGGAGTGGACAGGGGGTCACTGAAGCTTTCTTT.

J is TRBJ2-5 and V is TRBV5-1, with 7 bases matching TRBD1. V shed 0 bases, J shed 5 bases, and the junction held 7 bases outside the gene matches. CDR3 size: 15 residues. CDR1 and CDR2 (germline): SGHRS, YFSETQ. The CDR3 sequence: CASSLGQGGRETQYF. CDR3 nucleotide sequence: TGCGCCAGCAGCTTGGGACAGGGCGGAAGGGAGACCCAGTACTTC.

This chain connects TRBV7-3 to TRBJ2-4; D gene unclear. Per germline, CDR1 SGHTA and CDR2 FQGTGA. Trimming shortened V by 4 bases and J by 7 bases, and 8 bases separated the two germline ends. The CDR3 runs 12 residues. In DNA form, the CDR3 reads TGTGCCAGCAGCTCTACTAAGAACATTCAGTACTTC. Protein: CASSSTKNIQYF.

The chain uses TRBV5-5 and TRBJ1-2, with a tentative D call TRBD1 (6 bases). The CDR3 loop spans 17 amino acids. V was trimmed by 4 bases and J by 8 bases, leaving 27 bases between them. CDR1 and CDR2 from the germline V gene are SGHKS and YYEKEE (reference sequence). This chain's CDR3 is CASSVLFWDRFRGGYTF. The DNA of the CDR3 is TGTGCCAGCAGCGTGCTGTTCTGGGATCGTTTTAGGGGGGGCTACACCTTC.

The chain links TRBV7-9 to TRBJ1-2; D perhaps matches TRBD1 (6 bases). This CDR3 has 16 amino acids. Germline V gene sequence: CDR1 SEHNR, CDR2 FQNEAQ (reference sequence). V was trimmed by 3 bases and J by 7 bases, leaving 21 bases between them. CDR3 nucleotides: TGTGCCAGCAGCTTCCGGGACAATGATCCGCTGCGTGGCTACACCTTC. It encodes CASSFRDNDPLRGYTF. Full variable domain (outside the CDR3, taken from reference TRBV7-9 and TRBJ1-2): DTGVSQNPRHKITKRGQNVTFRCDPISEHNRLYWYRQTLGQGPEFLTYFQNEAQLEKSRLLSDRFSAERPKGSFSTLEIQRTEQGDSAMYLCASSFRDNDPLRGYTFGSGTRLTVV.

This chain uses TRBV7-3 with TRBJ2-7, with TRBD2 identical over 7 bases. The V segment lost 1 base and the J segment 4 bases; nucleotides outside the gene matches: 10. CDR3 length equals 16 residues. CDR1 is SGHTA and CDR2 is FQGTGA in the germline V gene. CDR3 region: CASSLNGGGLGYEQYF. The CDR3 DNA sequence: TGTGCCAGCAGCTTAAATGGGGGAGGGTTGGGGTACGAGCAGTACTTC.

CDR3 amino acids: CASSEMAVLYSPLHF. CDR3 sequence (DNA): TGCGCCAGCAGTGAGATGGCAGTTCTTTATTCACCCCTCCACTTT. The chain is built from TRBV10-2 and TRBJ1-6; D not certain. This CDR3 spans 15 amino acids. CDR1 WSHSY and CDR2 SAAADI come from the germline V gene. V was pared by 2 bases and J by 8 bases, with 13 bases between.

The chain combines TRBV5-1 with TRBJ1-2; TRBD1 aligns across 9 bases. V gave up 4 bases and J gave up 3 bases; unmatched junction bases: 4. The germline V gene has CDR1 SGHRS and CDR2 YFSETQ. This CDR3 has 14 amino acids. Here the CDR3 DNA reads TGCGCCAGCAGCGTGGGACAGGGTGACTATGGCTACACCTTC. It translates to CASSVGQGDYGYTF. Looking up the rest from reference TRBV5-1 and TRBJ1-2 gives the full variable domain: KAGVTQTPRYLIKTRGQQVTLSCSPISGHRSVSWYQQTPGQGLQFLFEYFSETQRNKGNFPGRFSGRQFSNSRSEMNVSTLELGDSALYLCASSVGQGDYGYTFGSGTRLTVV.

The CDR3 DNA reads as TGTGCCAGCAGCTCCCAGGTACTCGCCGGCCCCTACGAGCAGTACTTC. Encoded protein: CASSSQVLAGPYEQYF. This chain joins TRBV7-9 and TRBJ2-7; D not resolved. The CDR3 contains 16 residues. The V and J ends lost 4 bases and 2 bases respectively, with 18 bases between them. Germline assignment: CDR1 SEHNR and CDR2 FQNEAQ (reference sequence).

Written as DNA, the CDR3 is TGTGCCAGCAGCCTCCAGGGGGGGAACACCGGGGAGCTGTTTTTT. This translates into CASSLQGGNTGELFF. The chain has TRBV7-3 and TRBJ2-2; a possible D gene is TRBD1 (7 bases). The germline V gene encodes CDR1 SGHTA and CDR2 FQGTGA. The CDR3 consists of 15 residues. Trimming stripped 5 bases from V and 1 base from J, with 11 bases between.

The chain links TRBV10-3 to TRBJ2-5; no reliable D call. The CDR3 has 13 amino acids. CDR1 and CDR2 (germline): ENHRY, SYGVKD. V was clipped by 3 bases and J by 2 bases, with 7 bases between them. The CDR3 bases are TGTGCCATCAGTGAACCAGTTCAAGAGACCCAGTACTTC. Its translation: CAISEPVQETQYF.

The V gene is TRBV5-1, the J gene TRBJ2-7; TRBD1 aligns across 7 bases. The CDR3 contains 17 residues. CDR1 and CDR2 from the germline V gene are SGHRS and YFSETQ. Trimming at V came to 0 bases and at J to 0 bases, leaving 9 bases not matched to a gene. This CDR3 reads CASSLGGVKGASYEQYF. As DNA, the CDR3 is TGCGCCAGCAGCTTGGGGGGTGTGAAGGGGGCCTCCTACGAGCAGTACTTC.

The CDR3 reads CASSPGSGVSYEQYF. Here the CDR3 DNA reads TGTGCCAGCTCACCTGGTTCGGGGGTCTCCTACGAGCAGTACTTC. The chain recombines TRBV18 with TRBJ2-7; possible D gene TRBD2, 6 bases. V was shortened by 3 bases and J by 0 bases, with 12 bases between the two germline ends. This CDR3 is 15 amino acids long. The germline gives CDR1 KGHSH, CDR2 LQKENI.

Here the CDR3 reads CASSSGATGAFTDTQYF. In DNA, the CDR3 is TGTGCCAGCAGCTCCGGAGCAACAGGGGCGTTCACAGATACGCAGTATTTT. The chain recombines TRBV11-2 with TRBJ2-3; TRBD1 matches at 7 bases. The CDR3 has 17 amino acids. CDR1 is SGHAT, CDR2 FQNNGV, per germline. With V trimmed by 4 bases and J by 2 bases, 12 bases remained unmatched.

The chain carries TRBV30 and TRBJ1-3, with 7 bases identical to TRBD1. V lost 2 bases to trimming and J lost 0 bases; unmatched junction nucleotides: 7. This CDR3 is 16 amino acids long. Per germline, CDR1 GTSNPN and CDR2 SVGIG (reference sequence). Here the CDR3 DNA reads TGTGCCTGGAGTTTAGGACAGGCCTCCTCTGGAAACACCATATATTTT. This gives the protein CAWSLGQASSGNTIYF.